What follows is one T cell receptor beta chain and its context. Noted treatment: preoperative locoregional IRX-2 cytokine immunotherapy. Samples came from a phase Ib trial of preoperative locoregional IRX-2 cytokine immunotherapy. The entry originates in a study of preoperative IRX-2 immunotherapy in early breast cancer. Using immunoSEQ multiplex PCR, the repertoire was profiled, and TCRdb retains in-frame clones only, with some absent. The data hold around 40,000 clones, with around 77% observed a single time. Germline V gives CDR1 MNHGY, CDR2 SAAAGT. The CDR3 is 17 residues long. V lost 2 bases and J 3 bases, leaving 19 bases between the germline ends.

The sample was tumor tissue, taken after IRX-2 immunotherapy. This TCR came from a human donor with breast cancer. The chain uses TRBV6-8 and TRBJ1-2; D remains unclear. The CDR3 reads CASSYNFVQVLHYGYTF. CDR3 in DNA: TGTGCCAGCAGTTACAATTTTGTCCAGGTCCTCCACTATGGCTACACCTTC.